The entry below gives a single T cell receptor beta chain sequence along with its context. This record belongs to a study of blood T cell repertoires in COVID-19. Study information: Specimens from acute and convalescent COVID-19 originated in the United States, Italy and Spain. T cells, B-cell-depleted T cells, or PBMCs provided the cDNA or gDNA that served as material.

Authors' methods: Amplification with reference gene primers provided the estimates of nucleated cell counts. This table comes from immunoSEQ multiplex PCR, and its TCRdb copy is limited to in-frame clones, with some not included. That table gives V, J and clone size, and the DNA gave D and trimming. In the table there are approximately 260,000 clones, about 87% of which are singletons. CDR1 and CDR2 (germline): SGHTA, FQGNSA. The CDR3 runs 15 residues. The V and J ends lost 5 bases and 5 bases, in that order; junction bases with no gene match: 10. The Seattle patients, enrolled during active infection, were followed longitudinally.

Sequences were obtained from peripheral blood. The chain employs TRBV7-2 and TRBJ2-7, with TRBD2 matching over 9 bases. The TCR originated in a woman aged 70-85 years with COVID-19, enrolled during active disease. CDR3 nucleotide sequence: TGTGCCAGCAGCCCCAGGATAGCGGGAGCCCACGAGCAGTACTTC. The encoded protein is CASSPRIAGAHEQYF. The whole variable domain, filled in from reference TRBV7-2 and TRBJ2-7, reads GAGVSQSPSNKVTEKGKDVELRCDPISGHTALYWYRQSLGQGLEFLIYFQGNSAPDKSGLPSDRFSAERTGGSVSTLTIQRTQQEDSAVYLCASSPRIAGAHEQYFGPGTRLTVT.